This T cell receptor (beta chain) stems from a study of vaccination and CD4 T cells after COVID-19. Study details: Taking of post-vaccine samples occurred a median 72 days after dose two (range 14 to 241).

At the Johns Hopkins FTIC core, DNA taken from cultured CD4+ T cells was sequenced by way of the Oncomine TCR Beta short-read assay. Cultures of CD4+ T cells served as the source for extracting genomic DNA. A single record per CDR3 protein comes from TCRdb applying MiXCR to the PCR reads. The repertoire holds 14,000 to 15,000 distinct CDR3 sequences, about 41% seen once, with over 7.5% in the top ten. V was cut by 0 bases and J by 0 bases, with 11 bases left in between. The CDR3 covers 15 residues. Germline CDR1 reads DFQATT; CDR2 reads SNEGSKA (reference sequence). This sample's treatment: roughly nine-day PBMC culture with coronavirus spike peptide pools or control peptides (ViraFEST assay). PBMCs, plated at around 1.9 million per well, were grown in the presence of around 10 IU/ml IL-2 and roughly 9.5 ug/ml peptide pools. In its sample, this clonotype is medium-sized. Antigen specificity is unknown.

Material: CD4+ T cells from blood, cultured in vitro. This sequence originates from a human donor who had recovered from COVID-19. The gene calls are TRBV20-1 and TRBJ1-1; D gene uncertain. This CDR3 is CSARELSVLNTEAFF. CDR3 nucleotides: TGCAGTGCTAGAGAACTCTCGGTTCTGAACACTGAAGCTTTCTTT.